This T cell receptor (beta chain) was recorded in a study of control samples from healthy donors and cancer patients. The protocol was immunoSEQ multiplex PCR, while the TCRdb copy is restricted to in-frame clones and leaves out a portion. The table records approximately 120,000 clones, approximately 90% of them present only once. This CDR3 spans 14 amino acids. V was clipped by 3 bases and J by 5 bases; unmatched bases: 7. Germline V gene data show CDR1 as SGHRS and CDR2 as YFSETQ. Sequencing was performed on blood. The TCR comes from a human donor in good health. The donor label of this sample is uncertain. V gene TRBV5-1 combines with J gene TRBJ1-1; 7 bases map to TRBD1. CDR3 nucleotide sequence: TGCGCCAGCAGCTGGGGGACAGAGAGAACTGAAGCTTTCTTT. This sequence encodes CASSWGTERTEAFF.